This T cell receptor beta chain was recovered during a study of blood T cell repertoires in COVID-19. Background on the study: Sources were T cells, B-cell-depleted T cells, or PBMCs; the material itself was cDNA or gDNA.

Unmatched junction bases numbered 8, after V lost 3 bases and J lost 7 bases. The CDR3 contains 16 residues. Germline V gene data show CDR1 as SGHNT and CDR2 as YYREEE (reference sequence). TCRdb's copy holds only in-frame clones and misses some; the assay was immunoSEQ multiplex PCR. The sample carries around 43,000 clones, more than 75% recorded once. The clonotype comes from a man aged 70-80 years with acute or convalescent COVID-19. Sequencing was carried out using peripheral blood. The V and J genes are TRBV5-4 and TRBJ2-1; TRBD2 matches at 12 bases. CDR3 amino acids: CASSYERLAGENEQFF. CDR3 in DNA: TGTGCCAGCAGCTACGAACGACTAGCGGGGGAAAATGAGCAGTTCTTC.